The T cell receptor (beta chain) under discussion was sequenced for a study of Ad26.COV2.S vaccination and SARS-CoV-2 variants. Study overall: The donor participated in the COV1001 trial, in its Ad26.COV2.S arm.

The study, taken as a whole, reports: Considerable breadth of spike-specific CD8+ and CD4+ T cell responses has reportedly been documented following vaccination.

TCRdb's copy holds only in-frame clones and misses some; the assay was immunoSEQ multiplex PCR. The sample lists 380,000 or so clones, 80% to 90% occurring once. Remarks on this clone: The antigen is undetermined.

Treatment specified: some 20 received Ad26.COV2.S at low or high dose, single or two shots; 5 received placebo; per-sample allocation not given. Specimen acquisition occurred on day 63 following the initial vaccine or placebo injection. At a Boston site, the person donating was an adult of 18-55 years. The administered vaccine (an Ad26 vector) expressed Wuhan-strain SARS-CoV-2 spike. This CDR3 comprises 16 residues. The V and J ends lost 0 bases and 0 bases respectively, with 14 bases between them. The germline V gene has CDR1 GTSNPN and CDR2 SVGIG (reference sequence). This chain links TRBV30 with TRBJ1-2; the D gene is possibly TRBD1 (6 bases). Sample: peripheral blood, taken in a trial of Ad26.COV2.S vaccine versus placebo. This receptor was identified in a person aged 18-65 years who received the Ad26.COV2.S COVID-19 vaccine or a placebo. Written as DNA, the CDR3 is TGTGCCTGGAGTGTACTCTGGGGGACAACTAACTATGGCTACACCTTC. This sequence encodes CAWSVLWGTTNYGYTF.